This T cell receptor (beta chain) was retrieved from a study of PD-1 blockade in mismatch repair-deficient tumors. The CDR3 covers 15 residues. From germline, CDR1 is MDHEN and CDR2 SYDVKM. With 5 bases clipped from V and 0 bases from J, the junction kept 4 bases outside the gene matches. Clones were sequenced by immunoSEQ multiplex PCR, and TCRdb holds only the in-frame ones, with some missing. The table records approximately 120,000 clones, about 88% of them present only once. Mismatch repair deficiency was confirmed in all patients, by PCR or immunohistochemistry. This sequence joins TRBV28 and TRBJ1-1; 9 positions agree with TRBD1. The sequence came from an adult with mismatch repair-deficient cancer. Material: peripheral blood, obtained 44 weeks after starting pembrolizumab. The CDR3 bases are TGTGCCAGCAGTCTCCGGGACAGGGTGAACACTGAAGCTTTCTTT. It is translated as CASSLRDRVNTEAFF.